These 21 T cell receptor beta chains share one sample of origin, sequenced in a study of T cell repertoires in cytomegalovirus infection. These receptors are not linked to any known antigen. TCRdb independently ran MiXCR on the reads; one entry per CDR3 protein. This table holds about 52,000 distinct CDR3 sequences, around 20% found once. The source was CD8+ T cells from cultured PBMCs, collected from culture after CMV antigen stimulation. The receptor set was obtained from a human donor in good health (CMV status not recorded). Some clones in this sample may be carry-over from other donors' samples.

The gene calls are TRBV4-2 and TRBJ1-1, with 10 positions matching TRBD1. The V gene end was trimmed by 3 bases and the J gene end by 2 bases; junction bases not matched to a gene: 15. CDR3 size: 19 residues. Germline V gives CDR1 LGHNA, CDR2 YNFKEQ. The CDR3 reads CASSHDRGQGLLLNTEAFF. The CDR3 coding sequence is TGTGCCAGCAGCCATGACAGGGGGCAGGGGTTACTCCTAAACACTGAAGCTTTCTTT.

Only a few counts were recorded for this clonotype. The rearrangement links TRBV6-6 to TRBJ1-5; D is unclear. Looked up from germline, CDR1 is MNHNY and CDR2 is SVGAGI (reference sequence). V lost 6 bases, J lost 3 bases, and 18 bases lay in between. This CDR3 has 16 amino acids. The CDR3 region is CASSPPHARDNQPQHF. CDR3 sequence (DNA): TGTGCCAGCAGCCCTCCTCATGCGAGGGACAATCAGCCCCAGCATTTT.

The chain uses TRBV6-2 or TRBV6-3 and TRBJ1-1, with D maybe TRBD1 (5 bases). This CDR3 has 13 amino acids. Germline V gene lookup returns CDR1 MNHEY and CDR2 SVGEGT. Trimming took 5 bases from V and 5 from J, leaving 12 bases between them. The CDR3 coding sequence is TGTGCCAGCAGTCTCCCAGGGAGAACTGAAGCTTTCTTT. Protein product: CASSLPGRTEAFF.

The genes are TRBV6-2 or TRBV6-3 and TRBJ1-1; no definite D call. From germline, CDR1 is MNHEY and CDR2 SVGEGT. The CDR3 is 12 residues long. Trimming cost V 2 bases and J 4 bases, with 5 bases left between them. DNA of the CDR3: TGTGCCAGCAGTTACGTTATCACTGAAGCTTTCTTT. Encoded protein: CASSYVITEAFF.

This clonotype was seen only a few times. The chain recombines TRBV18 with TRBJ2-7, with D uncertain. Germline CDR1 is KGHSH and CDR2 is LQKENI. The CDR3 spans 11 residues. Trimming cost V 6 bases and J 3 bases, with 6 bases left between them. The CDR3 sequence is CASSLDYEQYF. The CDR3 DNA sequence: TGTGCCAGCTCCCTCGACTACGAGCAGTACTTC.

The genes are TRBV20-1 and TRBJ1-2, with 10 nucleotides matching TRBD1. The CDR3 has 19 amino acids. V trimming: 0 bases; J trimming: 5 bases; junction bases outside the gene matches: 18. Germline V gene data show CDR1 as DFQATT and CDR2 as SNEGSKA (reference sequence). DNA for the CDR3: TGCAGTGCTAGAGATCGGTCAGGGAGTAGGGGACAGGGGTTATATGGCTACACCTTC. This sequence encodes CSARDRSGSRGQGLYGYTF.

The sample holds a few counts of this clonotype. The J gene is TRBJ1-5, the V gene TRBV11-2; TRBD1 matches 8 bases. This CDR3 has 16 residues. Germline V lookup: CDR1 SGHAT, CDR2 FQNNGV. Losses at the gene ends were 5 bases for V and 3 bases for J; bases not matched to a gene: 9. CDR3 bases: TGTGCCAGCAGCCTCGGACAGGGAGCACTCAATCAGCCCCAGCATTTT. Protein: CASSLGQGALNQPQHF.

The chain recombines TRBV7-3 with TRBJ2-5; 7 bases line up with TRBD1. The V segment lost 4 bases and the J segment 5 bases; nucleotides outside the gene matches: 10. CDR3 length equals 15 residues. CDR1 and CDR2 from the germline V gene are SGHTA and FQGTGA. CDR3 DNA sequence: TGTGCCAGCAGCTCTTCCTTCGGGACAGCGGAGACCCAGTACTTC. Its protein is CASSSSFGTAETQYF.

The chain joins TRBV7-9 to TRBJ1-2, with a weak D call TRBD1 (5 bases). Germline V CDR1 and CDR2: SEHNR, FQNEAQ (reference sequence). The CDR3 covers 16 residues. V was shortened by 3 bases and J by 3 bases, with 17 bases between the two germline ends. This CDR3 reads CASSFRGRGSDYGYTF. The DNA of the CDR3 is TGTGCCAGCAGCTTTCGGGGACGGGGTTCAGACTATGGCTACACCTTC. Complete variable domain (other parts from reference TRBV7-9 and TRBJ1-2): DTGVSQNPRHKITKRGQNVTFRCDPISEHNRLYWYRQTLGQGPEFLTYFQNEAQLEKSRLLSDRFSAERPKGSFSTLEIQRTEQGDSAMYLCASSFRGRGSDYGYTFGSGTRLTVV.

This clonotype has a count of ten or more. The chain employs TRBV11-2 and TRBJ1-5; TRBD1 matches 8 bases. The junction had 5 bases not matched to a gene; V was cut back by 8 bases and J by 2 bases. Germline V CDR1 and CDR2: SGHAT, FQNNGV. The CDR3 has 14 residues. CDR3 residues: CASSRGQGNQPQHF. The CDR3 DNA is TGTGCCAGCTCCAGGGGACAGGGCAATCAGCCCCAGCATTTT.

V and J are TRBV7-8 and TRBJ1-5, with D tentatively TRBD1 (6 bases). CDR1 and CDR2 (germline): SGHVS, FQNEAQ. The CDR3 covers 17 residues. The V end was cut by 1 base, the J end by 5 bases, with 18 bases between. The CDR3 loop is CASSLVSITGTYQPQHF. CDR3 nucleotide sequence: TGTGCCAGCAGCTTAGTGTCGATTACAGGGACGTATCAGCCCCAGCATTTT.

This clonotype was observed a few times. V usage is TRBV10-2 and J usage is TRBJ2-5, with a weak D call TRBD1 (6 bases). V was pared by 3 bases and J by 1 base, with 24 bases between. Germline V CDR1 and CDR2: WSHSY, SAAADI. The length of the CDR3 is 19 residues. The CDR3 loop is CASSDEGVRRQKSQETQYF. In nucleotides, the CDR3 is TGCGCCAGCAGTGACGAGGGGGTGAGACGACAGAAGTCCCAAGAGACCCAGTACTTC.

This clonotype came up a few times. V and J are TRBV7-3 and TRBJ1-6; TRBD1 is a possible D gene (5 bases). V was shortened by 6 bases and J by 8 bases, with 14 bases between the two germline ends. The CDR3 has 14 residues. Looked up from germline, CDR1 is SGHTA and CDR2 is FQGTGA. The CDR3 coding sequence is TGTGCCAGCAGAGCGGCAGGGTTCGATTCACCCCTCCACTTT. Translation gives CASRAAGFDSPLHF.

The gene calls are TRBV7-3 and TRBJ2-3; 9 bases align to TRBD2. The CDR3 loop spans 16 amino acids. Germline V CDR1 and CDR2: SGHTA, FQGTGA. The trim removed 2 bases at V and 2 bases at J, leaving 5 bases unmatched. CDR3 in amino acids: CASSLFAGGPTDTQYF. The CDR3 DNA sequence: TGTGCCAGCAGCTTATTCGCGGGGGGGCCCACAGATACGCAGTATTTT.

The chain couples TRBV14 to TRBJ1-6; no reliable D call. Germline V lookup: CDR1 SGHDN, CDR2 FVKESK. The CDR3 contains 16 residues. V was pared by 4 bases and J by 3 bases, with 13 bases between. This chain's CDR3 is CASSPFVGSYNSPLHF. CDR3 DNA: TGTGCCAGCAGCCCCTTTGTCGGCAGCTATAATTCACCCCTCCACTTT. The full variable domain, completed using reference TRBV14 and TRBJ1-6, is EAGVTQFPSHSVIEKGQTVTLRCDPISGHDNLYWYRRVMGKEIKFLLHFVKESKQDESGMPNNRFLAERTGGTYSTLKVQPAELEDSGVYFCASSPFVGSYNSPLHFGNGTRLTVT.

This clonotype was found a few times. The CDR3 reads CASSFDRGRLWADTQYF. CDR3 in DNA: TGTGCCAGCAGCTTCGACAGGGGGCGGCTTTGGGCAGATACGCAGTATTTT. J is TRBJ2-3 and V is TRBV9; 10 bases are a match to TRBD1. The V gene's germline CDR1 is SGDLS and CDR2 YYNGEE. The CDR3 contains 17 residues. V lost 4 bases and J lost 4; bases outside the gene matches: 12.

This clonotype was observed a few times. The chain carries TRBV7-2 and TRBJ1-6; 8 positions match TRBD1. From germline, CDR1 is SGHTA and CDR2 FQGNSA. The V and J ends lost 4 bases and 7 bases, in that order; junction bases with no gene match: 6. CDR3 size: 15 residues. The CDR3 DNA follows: TGTGCCAGCAGCTCGCCGGACAGGGCGAATTCACCCCTCCACTTT. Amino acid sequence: CASSSPDRANSPLHF. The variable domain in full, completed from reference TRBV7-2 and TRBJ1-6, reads GAGVSQSPSNKVTEKGKDVELRCDPISGHTALYWYRQSLGQGLEFLIYFQGNSAPDKSGLPSDRFSAERTGGSVSTLTIQRTQQEDSAVYLCASSSPDRANSPLHFGNGTRLTVT.

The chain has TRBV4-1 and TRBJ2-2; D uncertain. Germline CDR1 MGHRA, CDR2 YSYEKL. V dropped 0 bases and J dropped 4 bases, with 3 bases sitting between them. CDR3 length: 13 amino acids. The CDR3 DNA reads TGCGCCAGCAGCCAAGACAGCACCGGGGAGCTGTTTTTT. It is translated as CASSQDSTGELFF.

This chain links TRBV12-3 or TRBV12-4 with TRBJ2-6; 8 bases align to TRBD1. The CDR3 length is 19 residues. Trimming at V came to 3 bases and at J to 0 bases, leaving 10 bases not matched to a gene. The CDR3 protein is CASSFRQGASDSGANVLTF. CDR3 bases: TGTGCCAGCAGTTTTAGGCAGGGGGCATCAGACTCTGGGGCCAACGTCCTGACTTTC.

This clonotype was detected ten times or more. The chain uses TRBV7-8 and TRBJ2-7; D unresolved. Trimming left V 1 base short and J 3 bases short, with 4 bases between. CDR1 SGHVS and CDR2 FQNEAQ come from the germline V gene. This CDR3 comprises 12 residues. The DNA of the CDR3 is TGTGCCAGCAGCTTAGAGTACTACGAGCAGTACTTC. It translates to CASSLEYYEQYF.

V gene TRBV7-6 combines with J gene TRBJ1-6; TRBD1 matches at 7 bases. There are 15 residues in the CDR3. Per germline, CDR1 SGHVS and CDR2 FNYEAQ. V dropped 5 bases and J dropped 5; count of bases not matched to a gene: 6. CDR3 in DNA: TGTGCCAGCAGCCCCGACAGGGCAGATAATTCACCCCTCCACTTT. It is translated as CASSPDRADNSPLHF.